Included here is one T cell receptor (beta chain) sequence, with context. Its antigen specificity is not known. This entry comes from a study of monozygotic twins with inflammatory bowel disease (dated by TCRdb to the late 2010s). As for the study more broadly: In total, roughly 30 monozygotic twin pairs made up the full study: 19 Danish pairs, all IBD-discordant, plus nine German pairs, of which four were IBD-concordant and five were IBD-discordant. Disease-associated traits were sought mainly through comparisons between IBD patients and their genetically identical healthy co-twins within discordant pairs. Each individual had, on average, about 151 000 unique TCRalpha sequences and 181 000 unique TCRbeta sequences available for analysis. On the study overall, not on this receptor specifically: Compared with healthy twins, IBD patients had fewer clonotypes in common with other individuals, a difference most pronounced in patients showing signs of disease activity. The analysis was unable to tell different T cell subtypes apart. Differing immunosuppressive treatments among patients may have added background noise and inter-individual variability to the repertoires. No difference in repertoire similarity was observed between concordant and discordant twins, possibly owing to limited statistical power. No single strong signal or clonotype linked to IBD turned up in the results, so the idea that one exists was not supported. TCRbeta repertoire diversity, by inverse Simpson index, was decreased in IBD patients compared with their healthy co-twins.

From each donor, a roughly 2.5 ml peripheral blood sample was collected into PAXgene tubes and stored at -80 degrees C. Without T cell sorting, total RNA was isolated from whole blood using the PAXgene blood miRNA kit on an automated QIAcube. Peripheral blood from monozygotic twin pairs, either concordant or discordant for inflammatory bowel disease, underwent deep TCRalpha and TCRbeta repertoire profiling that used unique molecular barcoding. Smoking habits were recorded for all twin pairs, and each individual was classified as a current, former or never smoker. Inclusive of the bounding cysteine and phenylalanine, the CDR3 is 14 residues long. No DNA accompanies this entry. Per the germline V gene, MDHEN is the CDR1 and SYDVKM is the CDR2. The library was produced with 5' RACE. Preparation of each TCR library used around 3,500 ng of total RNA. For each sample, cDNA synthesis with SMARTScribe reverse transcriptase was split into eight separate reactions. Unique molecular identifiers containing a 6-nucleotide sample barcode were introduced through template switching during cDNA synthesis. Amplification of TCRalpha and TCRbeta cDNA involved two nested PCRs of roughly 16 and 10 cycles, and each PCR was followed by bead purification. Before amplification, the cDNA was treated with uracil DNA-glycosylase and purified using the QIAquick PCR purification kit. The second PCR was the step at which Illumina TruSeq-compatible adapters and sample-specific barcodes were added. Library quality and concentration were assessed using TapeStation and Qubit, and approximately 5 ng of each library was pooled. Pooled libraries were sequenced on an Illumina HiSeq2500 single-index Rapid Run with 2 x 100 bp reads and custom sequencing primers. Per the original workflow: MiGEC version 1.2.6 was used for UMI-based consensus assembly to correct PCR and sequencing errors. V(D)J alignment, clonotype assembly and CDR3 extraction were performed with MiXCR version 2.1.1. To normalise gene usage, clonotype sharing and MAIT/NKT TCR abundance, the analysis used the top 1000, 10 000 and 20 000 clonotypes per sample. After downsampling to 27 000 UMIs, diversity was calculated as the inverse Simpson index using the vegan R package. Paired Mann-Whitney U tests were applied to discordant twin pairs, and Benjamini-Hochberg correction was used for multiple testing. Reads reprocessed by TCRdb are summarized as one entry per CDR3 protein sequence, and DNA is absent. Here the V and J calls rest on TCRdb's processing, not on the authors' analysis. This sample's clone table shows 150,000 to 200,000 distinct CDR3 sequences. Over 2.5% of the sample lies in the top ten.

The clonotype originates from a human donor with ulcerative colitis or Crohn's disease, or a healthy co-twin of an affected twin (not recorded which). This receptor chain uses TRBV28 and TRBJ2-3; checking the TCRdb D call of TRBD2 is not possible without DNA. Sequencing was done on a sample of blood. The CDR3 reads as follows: CASSPPAGGDTQYF.